This T cell receptor (beta chain) emerged from a study of cytomegalovirus exposure and HLA in healthy donors. CDR1 and CDR2 (germline): SNHLY, FYNNEI. This CDR3 is built from 14 residues. The V gene end was trimmed by 6 bases and the J gene end by 0 bases; junction bases not matched to a gene: 2. The PCR made use of 60 Vbeta and 13 Jbeta primers. Measured with immunoSEQ multiplex PCR; TCRdb has only the in-frame clones, and not every one. The sample lists about 140,000 clones, over 80% seen once, with about 1.2% in the top ten. Sequencing was performed on PBMCs. The receptor was derived from a female donor in good health and CMV-seronegative. The chain joins TRBV2 to TRBJ1-2; 9 bases are shared with TRBD1. The CDR3 DNA reads as TGTGCCAGCAGGGGACAGGGTCCTAACTATGGCTACACCTTC. Translated: CASRGQGPNYGYTF.